A single sample is the source of the 17 T cell receptor beta chains below, sequenced in a study of T cells in localized non-small cell lung cancer. Method: immunoSEQ multiplex PCR; TCRdb's copy keeps in-frame clones and lacks some. The table shows about 78,000 clones, with roughly 81% occurring only once. The input for sequencing was peripheral blood, taken before any cancer treatment. The receptor set was obtained from a man aged 35 to 69 with stage I lung adenocarcinoma.

The gene calls are TRBV10-3 and TRBJ1-2; D uncertain. Germline V gene sequence: CDR1 ENHRY, CDR2 SYGVKD. The CDR3 consists of 15 residues. V was trimmed by 1 base and J by 4 bases, leaving 13 bases between them. CDR3: CAISEFEGRSYGYTF. The DNA for the CDR3 is TGTGCCATCAGTGAGTTTGAAGGCCGGAGCTATGGCTACACCTTC.

The chain recombines TRBV11-2 with TRBJ2-7; D unclear. Deletions cut 5 bases from V and 7 bases from J, with 9 bases between. CDR3 length: 11 residues. CDR1 and CDR2 (germline): SGHAT, FQNNGV. CDR3 amino acids: CASSILGEQYF. CDR3 bases: TGTGCCAGCAGCATTTTGGGAGAGCAGTACTTC.

This clone was seen a single time. The chain carries TRBV27 and TRBJ1-4; D not certain. The V gene's germline CDR1 is MNHEY and CDR2 SMNVEV (reference sequence). This CDR3 spans 12 amino acids. V shed 5 bases and J shed 4 bases, with 5 bases lying between them. Here the CDR3 reads CASSGYNEKLFF. The CDR3 DNA sequence: TGTGCCAGCAGTGGATATAATGAAAAACTGTTTTTT.

The gene calls are TRBV7-3 and TRBJ2-2; D gene ambiguous. CDR1 SGHTA and CDR2 FQGTGA come from the germline V gene. V lost 0 bases and J lost 2, with 1 base in between. The CDR3 sequence is 13 residues long. The DNA of the CDR3 is TGTGCCAGCAGCTTAACTAACACCGGGGAGCTGTTTTTT. Its protein is CASSLTNTGELFF.

This clone has only one observation. The V gene is TRBV6-6, the J gene TRBJ2-7; D possibly matches TRBD1 or TRBD2 (5 bases each). The germline CDR1 and CDR2 sequences are MNHNY and SVGAGI (reference sequence). This CDR3 has 14 amino acids. V was clipped by 6 bases and J by 0 bases, with 12 bases between them. CDR3 sequence: CASRREGSSYEQYF. The CDR3, as DNA: TGTGCCAGCAGGAGAGAGGGGAGCTCCTACGAGCAGTACTTC.

The rearrangement uses TRBV15 and TRBJ1-1, with D possibly matching TRBD1 (6 bases). The CDR3 has 14 residues. Germline V lookup: CDR1 LNHNV, CDR2 YYDKDF (reference sequence). V lost 8 bases and J lost 1, with 14 bases in between. CDR3 in DNA: TGTGCCACCGCCGACGACAGGAAGAACACTGAAGCTTTCTTT. As protein: CATADDRKNTEAFF.

The chain is built from TRBV2 and TRBJ2-2; unclear D gene. Trimming pared 6 bases from V and 6 bases from J, leaving 11 bases between. CDR3 length: 13 residues. CDR1 is SNHLY and CDR2 is FYNNEI in the germline V gene. The CDR3 nucleotides are TGTGCCAGCAGCCTCGGCCCGTCCGGGGAGCTGTTTTTT. The encoded protein is CASSLGPSGELFF. The full variable domain, in which reference TRBV2 and TRBJ2-2 provide the parts outside the CDR3, is EPEVTQTPSHQVTQMGQEVILRCVPISNHLYFYWYRQILGQKVEFLVSFYNNEISEKSEIFDDQFSVERPDGSNFTLKIRSTKLEDSAMYFCASSLGPSGELFFGEGSRLTVL.

The J gene is TRBJ1-2, the V gene TRBV6-5; tentatively, D is TRBD1 (6 bases). This CDR3 is 12 amino acids long. The V gene's germline CDR1 is MNHEY and CDR2 SVGAGI. Trimming stripped 6 bases from V and 7 bases from J, with 12 bases between. CDR3 amino acids: CASRPQGGGYTF. CDR3 coding DNA: TGTGCCAGCAGACCACAGGGAGGTGGCTACACCTTC.

The chain couples TRBV7-9 to TRBJ2-5, with a tentative D call TRBD1 (5 bases). This CDR3 region has 14 residues. Germline V gene sequence: CDR1 SEHNR, CDR2 FQNEAQ (reference sequence). V shed 4 bases and J shed 4 bases, with 13 bases lying between them. CDR3 nucleotide sequence: TGTGCCAGCAGCTATCAGGGTCACGGAGAGACCCAGTACTTC. Protein product: CASSYQGHGETQYF.

The CDR3 sequence: CASSSTGRGGEKLFF. CDR3 nucleotide sequence: TGTGCCAGCAGCTCCACGGGTCGTGGTGGTGAAAAACTGTTTTTT. This rearrangement joins TRBV11-2 to TRBJ1-4; D call uncertain. Germline lookup yields CDR1 SGHAT and CDR2 FQNNGV. The V end was cut by 4 bases, the J end by 7 bases, with 16 bases between. The CDR3 totals 15 residues.

V gene TRBV14 combines with J gene TRBJ2-3; TRBD2 is a possible D gene (5 bases). In germline, CDR1 is SGHDN, CDR2 FVKESK. V was shortened by 4 bases and J by 6 bases, with 11 bases between the two germline ends. The CDR3 contains 13 residues. CDR3 in amino acids: CASSPTIPDTQYF. As DNA, the CDR3 is TGTGCCAGCAGCCCGACTATACCGGATACGCAGTATTTT.

The CDR3 sequence: CATSTGSTDTQYF. The CDR3 region has the DNA TGTGCCACCAGCACGGGTAGCACAGATACGCAGTATTTT. The chain links TRBV15 to TRBJ2-3, with no clear D. CDR3 length equals 13 residues. Germline assignment: CDR1 LNHNV and CDR2 YYDKDF (reference sequence). The V and J ends lost 4 bases and 0 bases respectively, with 5 bases between them.

This chain connects TRBV11-2 to TRBJ2-7, with a tentative D call TRBD1 (5 bases). The germline V gene encodes CDR1 SGHAT and CDR2 FQNNGV. V was cut by 5 bases and J by 9 bases, with 14 bases left in between. The CDR3 has 12 residues. CDR3 coding DNA: TGTGCCAGCAGCCCCCCAGGGTTCGGGCAGTACTTC. This translates into CASSPPGFGQYF.

The rearrangement joins TRBV7-3 to TRBJ2-2, with TRBD2 matching 8 bases. Looked up from germline, CDR1 is SGHTA and CDR2 is FQGTGA. V lost 2 bases, J lost 7 bases, and 9 bases stayed unmatched. This CDR3 comprises 16 residues. Here the CDR3 reads CASSLLVAGGNGELFF. CDR3 in DNA: TGTGCCAGCAGCTTACTGGTCGCGGGAGGAAACGGGGAGCTGTTTTTT.

This clone was observed once. The gene calls are TRBV19 and TRBJ1-1; D is ambiguous. There are 12 residues in the CDR3. The germline V and J ends were trimmed by 3 bases and 5 bases, with 7 bases remaining between them. The germline CDR1 and CDR2 sequences are LNHDA and SQIVND (reference sequence). The CDR3 nucleotides are TGTGCCAGTAGTATCAGGACGACTGAAGCTTTCTTT. Translating gives CASSIRTTEAFF.

The J gene is TRBJ2-3, the V gene TRBV7-9; D is unresolved. The germline CDR1 and CDR2 sequences are SEHNR and FQNEAQ (reference sequence). Trimming took off 5 bases at V and 3 bases at J, with 6 bases between the two ends. The CDR3 is 12 residues long. CDR3 loop: CASSQQTDTQYF. The CDR3, as DNA: TGTGCCAGCAGCCAACAAACAGATACGCAGTATTTT.

The chain carries TRBV27 and TRBJ2-5; D not resolved. The CDR3 is 11 residues long. Germline V gene lookup returns CDR1 MNHEY and CDR2 SMNVEV (reference sequence). The germline V and J ends were trimmed by 7 bases and 4 bases, with 7 bases remaining between them. The DNA for the CDR3 is TGTGCCAGCACCTGGGGAGAGACCCAGTACTTC. This translates into CASTWGETQYF.